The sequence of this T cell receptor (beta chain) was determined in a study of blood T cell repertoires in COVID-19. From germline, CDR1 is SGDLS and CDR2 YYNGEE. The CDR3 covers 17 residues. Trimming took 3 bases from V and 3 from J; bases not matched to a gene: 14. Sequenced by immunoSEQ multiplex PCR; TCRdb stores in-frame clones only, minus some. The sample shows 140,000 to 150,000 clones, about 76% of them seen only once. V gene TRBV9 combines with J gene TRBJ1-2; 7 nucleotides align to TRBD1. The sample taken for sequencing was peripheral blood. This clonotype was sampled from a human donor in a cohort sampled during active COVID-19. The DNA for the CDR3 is TGTGCCAGCAGCGGTAGCGACCTGGACAGGACTTACTATGGCTACACCTTC. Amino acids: CASSGSDLDRTYYGYTF.